The following is a TCR beta chain sequence with its context. Its antigen is not known. The CDR3 length is 13 residues. V dropped 4 bases and J dropped 3; count of bases not matched to a gene: 4. Per germline, CDR1 SGHNT and CDR2 YYREEE (reference sequence). This entry is derived from a study of cytomegalovirus exposure and HLA in healthy donors. PCR was performed using 60 Vbeta and 13 Jbeta primers. The repertoire was sequenced with immunoSEQ multiplex PCR; TCRdb's copy has only in-frame clones and lacks some. The sample has 60,000 to 70,000 clones; the top ten hold approximately 5.3%. General study results and limits: There were 150 or so TCR beta chains listed as cytomegalovirus-associated. An Asian-associated ancestry cluster reportedly showed fewer N-insertions than the roughly 670-donor mean in a later analysis. TCR beta chains associated with HLA were, in a later analysis, more clonally expanded than equally common others.

The chain is built from TRBV5-4 and TRBJ2-7, with 7 bases identical to TRBD2. The clonotype originates from a man younger than 45 in good health and CMV-seropositive. The sequenced material came from PBMCs. The CDR3 coding sequence is TGTGCCAGCAGCCTGCGGGGGAACTACGAGCAGTACTTC. This sequence encodes CASSLRGNYEQYF.